The present T cell receptor beta chain was sequenced within a study of shared clonotypes between healthy human individuals. In CD8 memory, CD45RO+ cells were put together with CCR7-negative CD45RA+ TemRA cells. CDR1 and CDR2 from the germline V gene are MGHRA and YSYEKL. This CDR3 region has 15 residues. The germline V and J ends were trimmed by 3 bases and 7 bases, with 17 bases remaining between them. Every subset had its genomic DNA shared out evenly among several immunoSEQ plates. Here immunoSEQ multiplex PCR was the method, and the copy in TCRdb shows in-frame clones only, minus some. This table holds roughly 400,000 clones, 96% found once. Study-wide findings and caveats: Larger estimated richness was generally recorded for naive subsets relative to memory subsets.

Turning to this clone: As yet, its antigen is unknown.

The chain links TRBV4-1 to TRBJ2-3; D is ambiguous. Sample: memory CD8+ T cells sorted from blood. Specified subset: CD45RO+ cells pooled with CCR7-negative TemRA cells. This TCR was sampled from a young man in good health. CDR3 loop: CASSHRLGAFNTQYF. CDR3 DNA sequence: TGCGCCAGCAGCCACCGGCTAGGAGCCTTCAATACGCAGTATTTT.